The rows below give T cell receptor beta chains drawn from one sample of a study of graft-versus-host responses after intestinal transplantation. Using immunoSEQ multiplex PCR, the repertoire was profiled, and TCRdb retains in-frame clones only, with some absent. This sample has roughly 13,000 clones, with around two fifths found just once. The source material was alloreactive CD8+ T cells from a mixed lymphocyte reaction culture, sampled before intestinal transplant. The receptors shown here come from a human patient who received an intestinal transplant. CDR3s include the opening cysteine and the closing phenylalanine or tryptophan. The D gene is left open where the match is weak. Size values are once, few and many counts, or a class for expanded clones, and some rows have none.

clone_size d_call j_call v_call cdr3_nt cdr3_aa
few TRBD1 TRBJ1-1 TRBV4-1 TGCGCCAGCAGCCTAACAATGACAGGGGCCACTGAAGCTTTCTTT CASSLTMTGATEAFF
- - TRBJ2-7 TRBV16 TGTGCCAGCAGCCAACTTTTCTACGAGCAGTACTTC CASSQLFYEQYF
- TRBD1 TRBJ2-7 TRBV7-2 TGTGCCAGCAGCTACACCCGGGACAGGGCCTACGAGCAGTACTTC CASSYTRDRAYEQYF
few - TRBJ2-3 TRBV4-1 TGCGCCAGCAGCCAAGTCTGGTCGGGGACAGATACGCAGTATTTT CASSQVWSGTDTQYF
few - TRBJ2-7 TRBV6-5 TGTGCCAGCAGGCACAGGGCCCCCTACGAGCAGTACTTC CASRHRAPYEQYF
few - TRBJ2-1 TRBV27 TGTGCCAGCAGTTTACTTCCAGCGGCCTACAATGAGCAGTTCTTC CASSLLPAAYNEQFF
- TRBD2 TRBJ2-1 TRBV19 TGTGCCAGTAGTCCTAGCGGGGGTTATGGCCGGGAGCAGTTCTTC CASSPSGGYGREQFF
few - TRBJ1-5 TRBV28 TGTGCCAGCAGTTTTCTGGCTGTAAATGGCAATCAGCCCCAGCATTTT CASSFLAVNGNQPQHF
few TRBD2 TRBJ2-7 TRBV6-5 TGTGCCAGCAGTTACGGGGGCGGGAGGATATACGAGCAGTACTTC CASSYGGGRIYEQYF
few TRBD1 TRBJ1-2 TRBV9 TGTGCCAGCAGCGTAAATTACAGGGGTAACTATGGCTACACCTTC CASSVNYRGNYGYTF
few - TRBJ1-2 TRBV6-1 TGTGCCAGCAGTCAGACAAATAACTATGGCTACACCTTC CASSQTNNYGYTF
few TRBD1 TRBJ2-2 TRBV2 TGTGCCAGCAGTGAAAGTTGGTACAGGGGGCCCCTTCTGAACACCGGGGAGCTGTTTTTT CASSESWYRGPLLNTGELFF
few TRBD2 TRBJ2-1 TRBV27 TGTGCCAGCACCAAAGGGACTAGCGCGTACAATGAGCAGTTCTTC CASTKGTSAYNEQFF
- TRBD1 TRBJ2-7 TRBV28 TGTGCCAGCAGGGGGACAGGTAACTACGAGCAGTACTTC CASRGTGNYEQYF
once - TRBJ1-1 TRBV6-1 TGTGCCAGCAGGTGGGACACCCTGAACACTGAAGCTTTCTTT CASRWDTLNTEAFF
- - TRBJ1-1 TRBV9 TGTGCCAGCAGCGTAGTCTCCGGCACTGAAGCTTTCTTT CASSVVSGTEAFF
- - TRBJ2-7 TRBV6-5 TGTGCCAGCAGTTATGCGGGGCCCCTCTCCTACGAGCAGTACTTC CASSYAGPLSYEQYF
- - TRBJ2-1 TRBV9 TGTGCCAGCAGCGTAGGCGGTGAGCAGTTCTTC CASSVGGEQFF
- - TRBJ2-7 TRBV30 TGTGCCTGGAGGCCAGGGTATATCTCCTACGAGCAGTACTTC CAWRPGYISYEQYF
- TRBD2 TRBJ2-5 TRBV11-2 TGTGCCAGCAGCTTAGCGGGACTAGGGAGGTGGGAGACCCAGTACTTC CASSLAGLGRWETQYF
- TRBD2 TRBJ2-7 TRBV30 TGTGCCTGGGGTTCTAGCGGGGGCTACGAGCAGTACTTC CAWGSSGGYEQYF
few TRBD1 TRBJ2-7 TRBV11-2 TGTGCCAGCAGCTTAGGGACAGGGCCTGCCTACGAGCAGTACTTC CASSLGTGPAYEQYF
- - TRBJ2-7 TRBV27 TGTGCCAGCAGTTACCAGGCCCACTACGAGCAGTACTTC CASSYQAHYEQYF
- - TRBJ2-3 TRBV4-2 TGTGCCAGCAGGGGTTTATTGGGGAGCACTCTGTTGACAGATACGCAGTATTTT CASRGLLGSTLLTDTQYF
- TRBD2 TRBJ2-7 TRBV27 TGTGCCAGCAGTCCATGGGCTAGCGGGACGGGGGAGCAGTACTTC CASSPWASGTGEQYF
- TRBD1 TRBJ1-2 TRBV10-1 TGCGCCAGCAGTGAGTATGGCCAACAGGGGGCGCTTAGCTATGGCTACACCTTC CASSEYGQQGALSYGYTF
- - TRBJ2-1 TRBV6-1 TGTGCCAGCAGTGAAGCGGGGCCCGGTGAGCAGTTCTTC CASSEAGPGEQFF
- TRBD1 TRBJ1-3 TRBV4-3 TGCGCCAGCAGCCGAGACAGGGGGCTCGGAAACACCATATATTTT CASSRDRGLGNTIYF
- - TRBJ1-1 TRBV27 TGTGCCAGCAGGACAGGTCTCGGGAACACTGAAGCTTTCTTT CASRTGLGNTEAFF
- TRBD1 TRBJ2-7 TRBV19 TGTGCCAGCAGGGACAGGGGCTACTACGAGCAGTACTTC CASRDRGYYEQYF
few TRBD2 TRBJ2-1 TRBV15 TGTGCCACCAGCACCTTAGCGGGAGGTCCGAGGAATGAGCAGTTCTTC CATSTLAGGPRNEQFF
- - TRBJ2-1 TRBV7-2 TGTGCCAGCAGCTTATCAGTTGAGCAGTTCTTC CASSLSVEQFF
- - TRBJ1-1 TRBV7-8 TGTGCCAGCAACTTTAGGGGATTCGGGAACACTGAAGCTTTCTTT CASNFRGFGNTEAFF
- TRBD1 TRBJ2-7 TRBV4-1 TGCGCCAGCAGCCCGGGACAGCTCTACGAGCAGTACTTC CASSPGQLYEQYF
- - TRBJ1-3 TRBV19 TGTGCCAGTAGTATAACGGGGGGCTCTGGAAACACCATATATTTT CASSITGGSGNTIYF
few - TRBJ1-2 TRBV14 TGTGCCAGCAGCCACGAGACAGGCCCATTCTATGGCTACACCTTC CASSHETGPFYGYTF
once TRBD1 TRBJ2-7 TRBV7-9 TGTGCCAGCAGCCCGGGACAGGGGACCTACGAGCAGTACTTC CASSPGQGTYEQYF
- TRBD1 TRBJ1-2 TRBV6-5 TGTGCCAGCAGTTACTCGGGGACAGCCTATGGCTACACCTTC CASSYSGTAYGYTF
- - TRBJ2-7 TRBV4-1 TGCGCCAGCAGCCAAGATAAGAGAGCGGGCCGCTCCTACGAGCAGTACTTC CASSQDKRAGRSYEQYF
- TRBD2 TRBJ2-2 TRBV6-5 TGTGCCAGCGGGACTAGGAACACCGGGGAGCTGTTTTTT CASGTRNTGELFF
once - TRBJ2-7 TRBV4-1 TGCGCCAGCAGCCCCCCCGGCGGTGGTACCTACGAGCAGTACTTC CASSPPGGGTYEQYF
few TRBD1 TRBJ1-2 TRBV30 TGTGCCTGGAGTCCCACAGGGGCCACGGAGAGCTACACCTTC CAWSPTGATESYTF
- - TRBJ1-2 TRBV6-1 TGTGCCAGCATCTCAGATGGGGGCGCGTACTATGGCTACACCTTC CASISDGGAYYGYTF
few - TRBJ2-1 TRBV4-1 TGCGCCAGCAGCCAGAACGACAGGCGTGGGGATGAGCAGTTCTTC CASSQNDRRGDEQFF
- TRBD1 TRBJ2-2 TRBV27 TGTGCCAGCAGTTTGTCCGGACAGGGGACCGGGGAGCTGTTTTTT CASSLSGQGTGELFF
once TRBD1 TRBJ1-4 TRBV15 TGTGCCACCAGCGTGACAGGGGATGAAAAACTGTTTTTT CATSVTGDEKLFF